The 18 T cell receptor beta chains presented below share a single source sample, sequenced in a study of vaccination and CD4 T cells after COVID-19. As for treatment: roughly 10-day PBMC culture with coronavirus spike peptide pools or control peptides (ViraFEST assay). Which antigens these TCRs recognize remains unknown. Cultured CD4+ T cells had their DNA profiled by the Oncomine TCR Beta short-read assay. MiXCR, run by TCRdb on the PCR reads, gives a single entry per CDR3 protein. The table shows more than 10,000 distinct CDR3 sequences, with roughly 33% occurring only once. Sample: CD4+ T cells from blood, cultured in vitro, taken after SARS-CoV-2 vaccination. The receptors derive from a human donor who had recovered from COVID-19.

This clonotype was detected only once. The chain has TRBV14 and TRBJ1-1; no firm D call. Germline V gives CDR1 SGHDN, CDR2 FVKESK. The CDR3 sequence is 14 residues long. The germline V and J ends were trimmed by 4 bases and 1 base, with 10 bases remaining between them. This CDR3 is CASSREHTNTEAFF. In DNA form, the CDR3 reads TGTGCCAGCAGCCGAGAACATACGAACACTGAAGCTTTCTTT.

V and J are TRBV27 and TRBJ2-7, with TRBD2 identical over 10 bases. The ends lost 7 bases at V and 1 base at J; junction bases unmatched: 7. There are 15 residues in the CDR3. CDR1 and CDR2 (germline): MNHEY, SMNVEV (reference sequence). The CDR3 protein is CASTKTSGDSYEQYF. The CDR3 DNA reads TGTGCCAGCACTAAAACTAGCGGGGATTCCTACGAGCAGTACTTC.

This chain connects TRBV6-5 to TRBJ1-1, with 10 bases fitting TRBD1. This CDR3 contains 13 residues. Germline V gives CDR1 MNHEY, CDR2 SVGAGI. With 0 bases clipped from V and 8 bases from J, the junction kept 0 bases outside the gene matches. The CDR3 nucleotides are TGTGCCAGCAGTTACTCGACAGGGGGCGAAGCTTTCTTT. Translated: CASSYSTGGEAFF.

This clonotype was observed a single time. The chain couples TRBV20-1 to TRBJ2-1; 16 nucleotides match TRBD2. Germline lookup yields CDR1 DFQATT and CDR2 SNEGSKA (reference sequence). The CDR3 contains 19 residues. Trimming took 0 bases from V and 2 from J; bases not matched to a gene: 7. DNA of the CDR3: TGCAGTGCTAGAGATTGGAGTGGGACTAGCGGGAGGGCCTACAATGAGCAGTTCTTC. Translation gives CSARDWSGTSGRAYNEQFF.

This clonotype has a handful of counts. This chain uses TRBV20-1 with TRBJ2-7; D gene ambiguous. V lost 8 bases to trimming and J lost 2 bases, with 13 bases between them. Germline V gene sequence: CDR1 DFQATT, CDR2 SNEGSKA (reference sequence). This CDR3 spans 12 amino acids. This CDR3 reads CSTRRRTYEQYF. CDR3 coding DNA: TGCAGTACCCGCCGAAGGACCTACGAGCAGTACTTC.

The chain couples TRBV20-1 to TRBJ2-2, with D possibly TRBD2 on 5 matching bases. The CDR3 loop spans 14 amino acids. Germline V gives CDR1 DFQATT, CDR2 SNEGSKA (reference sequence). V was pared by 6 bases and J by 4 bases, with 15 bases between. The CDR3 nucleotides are TGCAGTGCCCTGAGGAGGACGGGCACCGGGGAGCTGTTTTTT. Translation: CSALRRTGTGELFF.

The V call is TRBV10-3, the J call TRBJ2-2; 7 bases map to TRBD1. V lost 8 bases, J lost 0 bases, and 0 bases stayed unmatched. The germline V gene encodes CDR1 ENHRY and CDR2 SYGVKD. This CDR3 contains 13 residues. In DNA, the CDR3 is TGTGCCATCCAGGGGGCGAACACCGGGGAGCTGTTTTTT. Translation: CAIQGANTGELFF.

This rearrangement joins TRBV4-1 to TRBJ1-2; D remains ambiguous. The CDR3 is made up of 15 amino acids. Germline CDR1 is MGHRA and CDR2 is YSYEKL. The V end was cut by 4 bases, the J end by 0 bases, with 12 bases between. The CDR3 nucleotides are TGCGCCAGCAGCCTCCAGACGGGAACTAACTATGGCTACACCTTC. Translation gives CASSLQTGTNYGYTF.

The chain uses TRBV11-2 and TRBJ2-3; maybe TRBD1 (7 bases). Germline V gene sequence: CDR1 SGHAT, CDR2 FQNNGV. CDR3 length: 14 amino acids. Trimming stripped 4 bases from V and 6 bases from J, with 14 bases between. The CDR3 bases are TGTGCCAGCAGCTCAGGGGGGATAGGGGATACGCAGTATTTT. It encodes CASSSGGIGDTQYF. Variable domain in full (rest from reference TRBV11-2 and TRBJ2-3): EAGVAQSPRYKIIEKRQSVAFWCNPISGHATLYWYQQILGQGPKLLIQFQNNGVVDDSQLPKDRFSAERLKGVDSTLKIQPAKLEDSAVYLCASSSGGIGDTQYFGPGTRLTVL.

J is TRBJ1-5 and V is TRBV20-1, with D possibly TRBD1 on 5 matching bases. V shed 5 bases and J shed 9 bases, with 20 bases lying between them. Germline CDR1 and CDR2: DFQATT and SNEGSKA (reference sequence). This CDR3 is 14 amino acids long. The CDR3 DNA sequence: TGCAGTGCTTGGACCCCGGACGGTAGGGGGCCCCAGCATTTT. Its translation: CSAWTPDGRGPQHF.

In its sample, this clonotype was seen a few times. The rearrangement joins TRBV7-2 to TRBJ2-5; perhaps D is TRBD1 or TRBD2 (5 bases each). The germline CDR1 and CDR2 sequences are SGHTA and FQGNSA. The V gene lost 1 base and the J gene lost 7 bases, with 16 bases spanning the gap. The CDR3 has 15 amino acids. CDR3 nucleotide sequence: TGTGCCAGCAGCTTAGTGGGGGAGATAATAGGGACCCAGTACTTC. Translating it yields CASSLVGEIIGTQYF.

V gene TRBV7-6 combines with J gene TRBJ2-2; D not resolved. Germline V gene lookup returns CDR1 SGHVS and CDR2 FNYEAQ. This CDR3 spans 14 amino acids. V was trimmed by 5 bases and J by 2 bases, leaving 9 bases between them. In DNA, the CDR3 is TGTGCCAGCAGCAGGGTTGTCAACACCGGGGAGCTGTTTTTT. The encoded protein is CASSRVVNTGELFF.

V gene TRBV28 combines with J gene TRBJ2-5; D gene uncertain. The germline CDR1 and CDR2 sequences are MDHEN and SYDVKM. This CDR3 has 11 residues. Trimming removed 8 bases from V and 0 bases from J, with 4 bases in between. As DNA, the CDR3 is TGTGCCAGCCTTCACCAAGAGACCCAGTACTTC. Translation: CASLHQETQYF.

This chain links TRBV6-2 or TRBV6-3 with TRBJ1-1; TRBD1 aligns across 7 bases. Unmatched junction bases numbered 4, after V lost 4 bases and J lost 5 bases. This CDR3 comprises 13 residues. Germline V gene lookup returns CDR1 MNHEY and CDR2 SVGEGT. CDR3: CASSWGTVTEAFF. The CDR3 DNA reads TGTGCCAGCAGTTGGGGGACAGTTACTGAAGCTTTCTTT.

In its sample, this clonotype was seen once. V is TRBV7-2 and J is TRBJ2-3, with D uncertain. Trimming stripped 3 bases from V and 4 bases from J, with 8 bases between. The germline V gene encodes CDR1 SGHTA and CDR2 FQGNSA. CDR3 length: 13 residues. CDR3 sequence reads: CASSFRAADTQYF. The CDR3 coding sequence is TGTGCCAGCAGCTTTAGGGCAGCAGATACGCAGTATTTT.

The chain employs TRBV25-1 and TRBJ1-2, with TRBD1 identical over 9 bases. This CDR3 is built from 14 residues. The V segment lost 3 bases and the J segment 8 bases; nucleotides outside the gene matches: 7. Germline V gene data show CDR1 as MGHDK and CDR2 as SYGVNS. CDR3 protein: CASSEMGQGSGYTF. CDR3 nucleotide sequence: TGTGCCAGCAGTGAGATGGGACAGGGCAGCGGCTACACCTTC.

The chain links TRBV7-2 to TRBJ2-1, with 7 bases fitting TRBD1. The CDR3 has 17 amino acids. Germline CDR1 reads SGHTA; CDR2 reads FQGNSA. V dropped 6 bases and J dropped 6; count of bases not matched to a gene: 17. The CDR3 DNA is TGTGCCAGCAGTCCCCCCCGGGCTAGGGGGCCTGGCAATGAGCAGTTCTTC. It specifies CASSPPRARGPGNEQFF.

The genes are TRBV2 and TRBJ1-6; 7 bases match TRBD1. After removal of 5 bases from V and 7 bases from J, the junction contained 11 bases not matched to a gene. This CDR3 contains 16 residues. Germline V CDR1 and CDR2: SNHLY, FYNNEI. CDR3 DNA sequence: TGTGCCAGCAGTAGCAGGGGGGAAGTGGTAAATTCACCCCTCCACTTT. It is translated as CASSSRGEVVNSPLHF.